The sequence of this TCR beta chain was determined in a study of blood T cell repertoires in COVID-19. Study details: Whether acute or convalescent, the COVID-19 samples came from the United States, Italy and Spain. The analysed material was cDNA or gDNA that came from T cells, B-cell-depleted T cells, or PBMCs.

Authors' analysis steps: By means of reference gene primer amplification, nucleated cell counts were estimated. Assay: immunoSEQ multiplex PCR; the TCRdb copy retains only in-frame clones and omits some. V and J calls and clone size are those listed in that table; D and trimming were worked out from the DNA. Of more than 120,000 clones in the sample, roughly nine tenths were seen once. V lost 0 bases, J lost 3 bases, and 6 bases lay in between. Germline V lookup: CDR1 PRHDT, CDR2 FYEKMQ (reference sequence). The CDR3 loop spans 14 amino acids. The TCR sequence derives from a human donor in a cohort sampled during active COVID-19. This chain joins TRBV13 and TRBJ1-5; D not resolved. Specimen: peripheral blood. CDR3 loop: CASSLGGHNQPQHF. The CDR3 nucleotides are TGTGCCAGCAGCTTAGGGGGCCACAATCAGCCCCAGCATTTT.